The T cell receptor (beta chain) described here comes from a study of cytomegalovirus exposure and HLA in healthy donors. The V and J ends lost 4 bases and 5 bases, in that order; junction bases with no gene match: 2. Germline CDR1 and CDR2: SGHAT and FQNNGV. CDR3 length: 14 residues. Study-wide findings and caveats: Association of 16,951 TCR beta sequences with HLA alleles was found at 0.05 false discovery rate in a later analysis. V- and J-gene trimming of TCR beta was linked (in a later analysis) to a missense DCLRE1C variant. When analyzed later, the rates of TCR association showed variation by HLA locus, with DRB1 the most and HLA-C the fewest. As was reported, the HLA-A and HLA-B alleles of most subjects were accurately predicted from TCR beta sequences.

A remark on this clone: Its antigen is unidentified.

Researchers ran the PCR with 60 Vbeta and 13 Jbeta primers. TCRdb's table, derived via immunoSEQ multiplex PCR, lists solely in-frame clones and lacks some. The sample has about 140,000 clones, about 85% seen once. The receptor's source is a female donor in good health and CMV-seronegative. V usage is TRBV11-2 and J usage is TRBJ1-6, with 7 bases fitting TRBD1. The sample was PBMCs. The DNA of the CDR3 is TGTGCCAGCAGCTACAGGGGTGATAATTCACCCCTCCACTTT. Its protein is CASSYRGDNSPLHF. Full variable domain (missing parts from reference TRBV11-2 and TRBJ1-6): EAGVAQSPRYKIIEKRQSVAFWCNPISGHATLYWYQQILGQGPKLLIQFQNNGVVDDSQLPKDRFSAERLKGVDSTLKIQPAKLEDSAVYLCASSYRGDNSPLHFGNGTRLTVT.